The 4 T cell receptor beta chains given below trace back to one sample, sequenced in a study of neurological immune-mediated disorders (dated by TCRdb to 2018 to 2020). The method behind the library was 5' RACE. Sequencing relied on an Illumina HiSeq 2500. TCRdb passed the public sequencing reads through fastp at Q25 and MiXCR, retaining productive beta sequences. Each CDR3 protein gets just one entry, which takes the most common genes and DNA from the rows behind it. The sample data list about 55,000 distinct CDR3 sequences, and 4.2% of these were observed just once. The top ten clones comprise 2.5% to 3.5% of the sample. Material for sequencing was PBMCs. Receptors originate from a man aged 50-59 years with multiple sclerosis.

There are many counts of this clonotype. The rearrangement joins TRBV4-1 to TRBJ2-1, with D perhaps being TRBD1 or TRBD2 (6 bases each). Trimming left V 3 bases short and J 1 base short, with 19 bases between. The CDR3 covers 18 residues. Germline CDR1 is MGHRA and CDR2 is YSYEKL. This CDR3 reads CASSQRGAQGESYNEQFF. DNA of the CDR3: TGCGCCAGCAGCCAGAGGGGGGCACAGGGCGAATCCTACAATGAGCAGTTCTTC.

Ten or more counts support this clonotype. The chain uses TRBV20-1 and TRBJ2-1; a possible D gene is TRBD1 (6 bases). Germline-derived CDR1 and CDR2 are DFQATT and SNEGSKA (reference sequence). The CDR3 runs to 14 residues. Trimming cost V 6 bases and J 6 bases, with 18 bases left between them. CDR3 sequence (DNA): TGCAGTGCCCCGACCCAGGGGAGAGCCAATGAGCAGTTCTTC. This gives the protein CSAPTQGRANEQFF.

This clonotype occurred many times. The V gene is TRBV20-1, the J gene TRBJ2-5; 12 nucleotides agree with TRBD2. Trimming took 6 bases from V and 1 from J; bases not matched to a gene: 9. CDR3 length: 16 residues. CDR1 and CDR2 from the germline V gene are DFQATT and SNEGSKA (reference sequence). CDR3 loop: CSATWASGGVQETQYF. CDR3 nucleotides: TGCAGTGCCACCTGGGCTAGCGGGGGGGTCCAAGAGACCCAGTACTTC.

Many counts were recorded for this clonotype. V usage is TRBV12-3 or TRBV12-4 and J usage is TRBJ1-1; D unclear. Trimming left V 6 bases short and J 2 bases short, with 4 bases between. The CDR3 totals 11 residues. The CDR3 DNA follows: TGTGCCAGCAGCGCCAACACTGAAGCTTTCTTT. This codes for CASSANTEAFF.